Listed here are 14 T cell receptor beta chains from one sample, sequenced in a study of CD8 T cells in ankylosing spondylitis. For these receptors, no antigen is known. TCRdb re-called the 5' RACE reads through MiXCR, storing one row per CDR3 protein. The sample holds 350,000 or so distinct CDR3 sequences, roughly 8% seen once. Study-wide points: There was a TCR beta motif, made of several highly homologous variants, that appeared characteristic of ankylosing spondylitis blood.

Sequenced sample: blood, either unsorted or a sorted T cell fraction (not recorded which). The source is a male donor with ankylosing spondylitis.

This clonotype has more than one count but fewer than ten. The chain recombines TRBV7-9 with TRBJ1-1, with TRBD1 matching over 9 bases. The CDR3 sequence is 15 residues long. Germline V gene sequence: CDR1 SEHNR, CDR2 FQNEAQ (reference sequence). The junction had 9 bases not matched to a gene; V was cut back by 5 bases and J by 5 bases. The CDR3 is CASSREGTGYTEAFF. CDR3 coding DNA: TGTGCCAGCAGCCGGGAGGGGACAGGGTATACTGAAGCTTTCTTT.

This clonotype was picked up a small number of times. In DNA, the CDR3 is TGCGCCAGCAGCCCACCGGACTTAATGGGGGAGTTCTTC. This codes for CASSPPDLMGEFF. The chain is built from TRBV5-1 and TRBJ2-1, with D possibly being TRBD1 or TRBD2 (5 bases each). This CDR3 is 13 amino acids long. V was cut by 4 bases and J by 14 bases, with 19 bases left in between. Per the germline V gene, CDR1 is SGHRS and CDR2 is YFSETQ.

This clonotype occurred many times. This chain joins TRBV12-3 or TRBV12-4 and TRBJ2-2; possibly TRBD1 for D (6 bases). V lost 2 bases to trimming and J lost 0 bases, with 10 bases between them. This CDR3 has 16 amino acids. For the CDR3, the DNA is TGTGCCAGCAGTTTAACGGGACACCCGAACACCGGGGAGCTGTTTTTT. Translation: CASSLTGHPNTGELFF.

This clonotype was seen a handful of times. This chain joins TRBV7-2 and TRBJ2-5; TRBD1 is a possible D gene (6 bases). CDR1 is SGHTA, CDR2 FQGNSA, per germline. The ends were cut back, 5 bases at V and 1 base at J, with 11 bases in the middle. The CDR3 has 14 residues. The CDR3 reads CASSPTGLQETQYF. The CDR3 DNA reads TGTGCCAGCAGCCCGACAGGCCTCCAAGAGACCCAGTACTTC.

V and J are TRBV5-1 and TRBJ2-7; D might be TRBD2 (5 bases). The germline gives CDR1 SGHRS, CDR2 YFSETQ. V was trimmed by 3 bases and J by 7 bases, leaving 17 bases between them. The CDR3 is made up of 14 amino acids. Here the CDR3 DNA reads TGCGCCAGCAGCTCGGACTCTACGTTGAAAGAGCAGTACTTC. Protein: CASSSDSTLKEQYF.

This clonotype was seen at least ten times. This chain connects TRBV12-3 or TRBV12-4 to TRBJ1-2, with D possibly matching TRBD1 (6 bases). This CDR3 spans 13 amino acids. Trimming stripped 3 bases from V and 8 bases from J, with 13 bases between. The CDR3 nucleotides read TGTGCCAGCAGTTTTGGGGGGCGTAACGGCTACACCTTC. Residues: CASSFGGRNGYTF.

The table lists this clonotype with a few counts. The genes are TRBV7-3 and TRBJ1-6; D is unclear. This CDR3 spans 16 amino acids. Germline assignment: CDR1 SGHTA and CDR2 FQGTGA. V dropped 4 bases and J dropped 6 bases, with 16 bases sitting between them. CDR3 nucleotides: TGTGCCAGCAGCTCAGCCAAGGGCGCGTCTAATTCACCCCTCCACTTT. Translation gives CASSSAKGASNSPLHF.

A few counts support this clonotype. V and J are TRBV2 and TRBJ2-7, with TRBD1 matching 9 bases. Germline lookup yields CDR1 SNHLY and CDR2 FYNNEI. The V and J ends lost 1 base and 7 bases, in that order; junction bases with no gene match: 5. The CDR3 runs 14 residues. CDR3 coding DNA: TGTGCCAGCAGTGAAGAACAGGGGGCTTATGAGCAGTACTTC. It is translated as CASSEEQGAYEQYF.

This clonotype was observed a few times. J is TRBJ2-7 and V is TRBV29-1; the match to TRBD1 covers 9 bases. CDR1 is SQVTM, CDR2 ANQGSEA, per germline. V gave up 6 bases and J gave up 7 bases; unmatched junction bases: 13. This CDR3 region has 14 residues. The CDR3 DNA is TGCAGCGTCGAAAGGACAGGGGTCAATCGGGAGCAGTACTTC. It is translated as CSVERTGVNREQYF.

This clonotype was seen at least ten times. The chain couples TRBV5-1 to TRBJ2-7, with 9 positions matching TRBD2. The CDR3 contains 14 residues. The germline gives CDR1 SGHRS, CDR2 YFSETQ. V shed 2 bases and J 6 bases; nucleotides not matched to a gene: 6. This CDR3 reads CASSFGSGRLEQYF. Written as DNA, the CDR3 is TGCGCCAGCAGCTTCGGAAGCGGGAGGCTCGAGCAGTACTTC.

This clonotype appeared a few times. The rearrangement uses TRBV2 and TRBJ2-7; no firm D call. The CDR3 spans 14 residues. CDR1 SNHLY and CDR2 FYNNEI come from the germline V gene. V was clipped by 4 bases and J by 0 bases, with 10 bases between them. CDR3 in DNA: TGTGCCAGCAGTGTTACGGTGCCCTCCTACGAGCAGTACTTC. It specifies CASSVTVPSYEQYF.

This clonotype showed up many times. This chain joins TRBV6-2 or TRBV6-3 and TRBJ1-5; a possible D gene is TRBD1 (5 bases). This CDR3 spans 13 amino acids. Germline loops: CDR1 MNHEY, CDR2 SVGEGT. The V end lost 8 bases, the J end lost 0 bases, and 8 bases lay between the germline ends. The CDR3 nucleotides read TGTGCCAGCCAAGGGGATAGCAATCAGCCCCAGCATTTT. Translation: CASQGDSNQPQHF.

This clonotype has just a few counts. The V call is TRBV5-1, the J call TRBJ2-5, with 7 bases identical to TRBD1. CDR3 length equals 15 residues. V was clipped by 1 base and J by 5 bases; unmatched bases: 8. Germline CDR1 SGHRS, CDR2 YFSETQ. CDR3 in DNA: TGCGCCAGCAGCTTGCGGACAGGTCGTGGGGAGACCCAGTACTTC. This sequence encodes CASSLRTGRGETQYF.

In this sample, this clonotype turned up many times. The chain combines TRBV12-3 or TRBV12-4 with TRBJ1-5; possibly TRBD1 for D (5 bases). The germline V and J ends were trimmed by 3 bases and 6 bases, with 12 bases remaining between them. CDR3 length: 14 residues. CDR3 in DNA: TGTGCCAGCAGTTTGAGCCAGGGAGGTCAGCCCCAGCATTTT. Its protein product is CASSLSQGGQPQHF.